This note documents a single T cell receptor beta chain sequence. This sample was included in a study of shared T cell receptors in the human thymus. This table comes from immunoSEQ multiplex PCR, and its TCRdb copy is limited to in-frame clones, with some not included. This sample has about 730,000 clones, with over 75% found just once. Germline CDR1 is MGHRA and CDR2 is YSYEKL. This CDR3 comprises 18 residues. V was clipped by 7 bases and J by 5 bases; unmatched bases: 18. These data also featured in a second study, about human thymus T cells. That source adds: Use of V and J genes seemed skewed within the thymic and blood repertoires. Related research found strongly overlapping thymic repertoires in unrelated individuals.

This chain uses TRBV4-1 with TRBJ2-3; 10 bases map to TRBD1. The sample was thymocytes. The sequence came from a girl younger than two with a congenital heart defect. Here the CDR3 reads CASTTRPGTGEHKDTQYF. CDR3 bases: TGCGCCAGCACCACCAGGCCCGGGACAGGGGAGCACAAAGATACGCAGTATTTT.